Reported below is one T cell receptor (beta chain). Its antigen is currently unknown. The repertoire was sequenced with immunoSEQ multiplex PCR; TCRdb's copy has only in-frame clones and lacks some. There are 550,000 to 800,000 clones in the sample; approximately 79% occur only once, and 1.5% to 2% lies in the top ten. This sample is drawn from a study of shared clonotypes between healthy human individuals. Whole-study results and caveats: The donor pool, a small one, limited the genetic and exposure-history diversity represented.

The study drew its donors from healthy HIV-negative adults without recent acute infections or vaccinations. Both subsets, CD45RA+ naive and CD45RA-negative memory, were split from the CD4+ cells. Sample: memory CD4+ T cells sorted from blood. Subset noted: CD45RA-negative fraction. The TCR sequence derives from a woman between 25 and 40 years old in good health.

The CDR3 nucleotides read TGCGCCAGCACCTCGGTACCCGGCCTAGCGGGAAATAATGAGCAGTTCTTC. It translates to CASTSVPGLAGNNEQFF. This chain uses TRBV5-1 with TRBJ2-1; 9 bases map to TRBD2. This CDR3 spans 17 amino acids. Germline V CDR1 and CDR2: SGHRS, YFSETQ. Trimming at V came to 6 bases and at J to 7 bases, leaving 17 bases not matched to a gene. The entire variable domain, with the rest obtained from reference TRBV5-1 and TRBJ2-1, is as follows: KAGVTQTPRYLIKTRGQQVTLSCSPISGHRSVSWYQQTPGQGLQFLFEYFSETQRNKGNFPGRFSGRQFSNSRSEMNVSTLELGDSALYLCASTSVPGLAGNNEQFFGPGTRLTVL.